This is a list of T cell receptor beta chains from one sample in a study of blood T cell repertoires in COVID-19. TCRdb's table, derived via immunoSEQ multiplex PCR, lists solely in-frame clones and lacks some. The repertoire holds about 160,000 clones, more than 80% seen once, with roughly 11% in the top ten. Sequenced: peripheral blood. The receptors come from a human donor in a cohort sampled during active COVID-19. Each CDR3 is given with its conserved first and last residue. The D gene is left open where the match is weak. Part of the rows lack a size; the others show once, few, many or a class for expanded clones.

TRBD2	TRBV7-7	TRBJ2-7	once	TGTGCTAGCAGCTTAGGTCCTAGCGGGAGTGGCGAGCAGTACTTC	CASSLGPSGSGEQYF
-	TRBV7-9	TRBJ1-1	-	TGTGCCAGCAGCTTACCATCGGCCGAAAGACACTCTGAAGCTTTCTTT	CASSLPSAERHSEAFF
-	TRBV12-3/TRBV12-4	TRBJ2-1	-	TGTGCCAGCAGTTCAAACAATGAGCAGTTCTTC	CASSSNNEQFF
-	TRBV4-3	TRBJ1-6	once	TGCGCCAGCAGCCAAGTATTCTCTGGGCGAGGGTCACCCCTCCACTTT	CASSQVFSGRGSPLHF
-	TRBV13	TRBJ2-5	-	TGTGCCAGCACGAAAGGAGAAGAGACCCAGTACTTC	CASTKGEETQYF
-	TRBV4-3	TRBJ2-1	-	TGCGCCAGCAGCCAAGAACGGAGTCAGGGGGGGCAGTTCTTC	CASSQERSQGGQFF
TRBD2	TRBV11-2	TRBJ2-2	-	TGTGCCAGCAGCTTAGGACTAGCGGGAATGGGGGAGCTGTTTTTT	CASSLGLAGMGELFF
-	TRBV11-2	TRBJ1-1	-	TGTGCCAGCAGCCAAAACAGAGGTGGGGGCAGCGGCTCGGAAGCTTTCTTT	CASSQNRGGGSGSEAFF
TRBD1	TRBV25-1	TRBJ2-7	-	TGTGCCAGCATCGAATCAGGGGGACCCTACGAGCAGTACTTC	CASIESGGPYEQYF
-	TRBV9	TRBJ2-2	-	TGTGCCAGCAGCGGCCCGGGACATACGAACACCGGGGAGCTGTTTTTT	CASSGPGHTNTGELFF
-	TRBV7-9	TRBJ2-2	few	TGTGCCAGCAGAGCCCACAGAGCGAACACCGGGGAGCTGTTTTTT	CASRAHRANTGELFF
TRBD1	TRBV20-1	TRBJ1-6	many	TGCAGTGCGGACAGGTTCTCACCCCTCCACTTT	CSADRFSPLHF
TRBD1	TRBV28	TRBJ1-3	-	TGTGCCACCTCTCTACCTGAACCAGGGGGCGGCCGTGGAAACACCATATATTTT	CATSLPEPGGGRGNTIYF
-	TRBV24-1	TRBJ1-2	once	TGTGCCACCAGTGATTGGACACAGGGCATCGGTTATGGCTACACCTTC	CATSDWTQGIGYGYTF
-	TRBV7-7	TRBJ1-5	few	TGTGCCAGCAGCCGGGAGGGGTTCAGGTGTCAGCCCCAGCATTTT	CASSREGFRCQPQHF
TRBD2	TRBV19	TRBJ2-3	-	TGTGCCAGTAGGAAAGTAACGGGGGCGGGGGGTACGCAGTATTTT	CASRKVTGAGGTQYF
-	TRBV6-6	TRBJ2-1	-	TGTGCCAGCAGTAGAGGACAGGGAGGGTCGGGCAATGAGCAGTTCTTC	CASSRGQGGSGNEQFF
-	TRBV2	TRBJ2-5	-	TGTGCCAGCAGTGATCCCGTCCAGACCCAGTACTTC	CASSDPVQTQYF
-	TRBV6-5	TRBJ2-7	-	TGTGCCAGCAGACGGCAGACGGACTTCTACGAGCAGTACTTC	CASRRQTDFYEQYF
TRBD2	TRBV10-3	TRBJ2-7	-	TGTGCCAGCCGCGTCACTAGCGGGACCGCCTCCTACGAGCAGTACTTC	CASRVTSGTASYEQYF
TRBD2	TRBV6-6	TRBJ2-3	-	TGTGCCAGCAGTCGGAGCGGGAGCCCTTTCGGGCAGTATTTT	CASSRSGSPFGQYF
TRBD2	TRBV27	TRBJ2-3	-	TGTGCCAGCAGTTTTTGGACTAGCGGGAGCACAGATACGCAGTATTTT	CASSFWTSGSTDTQYF
-	TRBV7-2	TRBJ2-7	-	TGTGCCAGCAGCTTACGGCAGGGGGGTAGGAAGCGCTTCCCCTACGAGCAGTACTTC	CASSLRQGGRKRFPYEQYF
TRBD1	TRBV5-8	TRBJ2-7	-	TGTGCCAGCAGCTTGTTGCAGGGGGCGCAGCAGTACTTC	CASSLLQGAQQYF
TRBD1	TRBV2	TRBJ1-4	-	TGTGCCAGCAGTCATGACAGGGGCGGGGAAAAACTGTTTTTT	CASSHDRGGEKLFF
-	TRBV4-3	TRBJ1-2	-	TGCGCCAGCAGCCAAGAGGGACTAGCTAACTATGGCTACACCTTC	CASSQEGLANYGYTF
TRBD2	TRBV29-1	TRBJ2-7	few	TGCAGCGCCGGTGGACTAGCGGGATCTCACGAGCAGTACTTC	CSAGGLAGSHEQYF